This is a list of T cell receptor beta chains from one sample in a study of response to subunit inactivated influenza vaccine. One entry per CDR3 protein, called by TCRdb with MiXCR from the RT-PCR reads. In the table there are approximately 500,000 distinct CDR3 sequences, approximately 14% of which are singletons. The material was PBMCs from blood, obtained approximately 13 days after vaccination. The source is a man aged 50 to 59 who received an inactivated influenza vaccine. CDR3s leave out the opening cysteine and the closing phenylalanine or tryptophan. The order of the fields is J gene, V gene, CDR3 protein.

TRBJ2-7 | TRBV20-1 | SWMPNSYEQY
TRBJ2-7 | TRBV30 | AWRPQGRTYEQY
TRBJ2-7 | TRBV10-3 | AIGNLAGAYEQY
TRBJ2-4 | TRBV5-1 | ASSLSGSMGSDKNIQY
TRBJ2-3 | TRBV21-1 | ASSPEVDTQY
TRBJ2-3 | TRBV24-1 | ATRSGTSGSGDTQY
TRBJ2-7 | TRBV20-1 | SAKTGRIAYEQY
TRBJ2-3 | TRBV3-1 | ASSQAQFHADTQY
TRBJ2-3 | TRBV5-5 | ASTPRMSTDTQY
TRBJ1-2 | TRBV6-2/TRBV6-3 | ASRLLGQEYYGYT
TRBJ2-7 | TRBV28 | ASSRVAGSYEQY
TRBJ2-1 | TRBV7-6 | ASSPTSGGTNEQF
TRBJ2-7 | TRBV27 | ASSRLARSYEQY
TRBJ2-3 | TRBV4-3 | ASSQAGGGDTQY
TRBJ1-2 | TRBV5-1 | ASSSGPQGGYT
TRBJ2-3 | TRBV5-1 | ASSLVSGAGTDTQY
TRBJ1-6 | TRBV12-3/TRBV12-4 | ASSPDMGYNSPLH
TRBJ2-7 | TRBV7-9 | ASSVGISGNEQY
TRBJ2-3 | TRBV20-1 | SAPSGALGDTQY
TRBJ2-3 | TRBV27 | ASSQTVLDTQY
TRBJ2-1 | TRBV7-2 | ASSLFLTGEEQF
TRBJ1-2 | TRBV25-1 | ASSAFDRGLGYT
TRBJ2-1 | TRBV28 | ASSLTGEVYEQF
TRBJ1-1 | TRBV3-1 | ASSPWTVRGTEAF
TRBJ2-1 | TRBV28 | ASSDDSFSYNEQF
TRBJ2-3 | TRBV4-3 | ASSQDIAGGMY
TRBJ2-6 | TRBV12-3/TRBV12-4 | ASSFSGVSGANVLT
TRBJ2-2 | TRBV9 | ASSGVQVGELF
TRBJ1-1 | TRBV5-1 | ASSSDGALGDTEAF
TRBJ1-3 | TRBV12-3/TRBV12-4 | ASSFRNTIY
TRBJ2-3 | TRBV19 | ASSTPGARSYTDTQY
TRBJ2-7 | TRBV2 | ASSVQDSYEQY
TRBJ2-3 | TRBV20-1 | SANGAGGKTDTQY
TRBJ1-3 | TRBV12-3/TRBV12-4 | ASRPYVGRISGNTIY
TRBJ1-1 | TRBV15 | ATSRLVNTEAF
TRBJ2-5 | TRBV4-3 | ASSQAGGWETQY
TRBJ1-4 | TRBV4-2 | ASSPGEATNEKLF
TRBJ1-2 | TRBV29-1 | SVADRGNYGYT
TRBJ1-1 | TRBV5-1 | ASSLAARTEAF
TRBJ2-5 | TRBV3-1 | ASNHWGETQY
TRBJ1-6 | TRBV7-8 | ASSSYRAKRTNSPLH
TRBJ2-7 | TRBV6-2/TRBV6-3 | ASSNSGESSYEQY
TRBJ1-6 | TRBV10-2 | ASSESVNSPLH